The 6 T cell receptor beta chains below were found in one sample sequenced in a study of CD4 T cells in relation to SARS-CoV-2 and coronaviruses. The antigens for these receptors are not known. Profiled with immunoSEQ multiplex PCR; TCRdb holds only in-frame clones, not every one. This sample carries about 36,000 clones, about four fifths of them seen once, and the ten largest clones take 5.5% to 7%. Sequencing was performed on naive CD4+ T cells from PBMCs, cultured in vitro. Specified subset: naive CD4+ T cells isolated by negative enrichment. These TCRs come from an adult with COVID-19.

The gene calls are TRBV10-3 and TRBJ1-1; D is perhaps TRBD1 (5 bases). The ends were cut back, 6 bases at V and 6 bases at J, with 17 bases in the middle. The CDR3 is made up of 14 amino acids. Germline values: CDR1 ENHRY, CDR2 SYGVKD. In DNA, the CDR3 is TGTGCCATCAGCCCGGGGGAGGGGCGGGCTGAAGCTTTCTTT. This sequence encodes CAISPGEGRAEAFF.

The V and J genes are TRBV6-5 and TRBJ2-2; 10 bases map to TRBD2. J gave up 6 bases and V 11 bases, and 12 bases lay outside the gene matches. The V gene's germline CDR1 is MNHEY and CDR2 SVGAGI. This CDR3 spans 15 amino acids. The CDR3 reads CAGDPGLASPGELFF. CDR3 nucleotide sequence: TGTGCCGGCGACCCGGGACTAGCGAGTCCCGGGGAGCTGTTTTTT.

This clone came up a few times. One junction end disagrees with the germline gene, perhaps due to a read error. V is TRBV7-7 and J is TRBJ2-1; tentatively, D is TRBD2 (6 bases). Germline V lookup: CDR1 SSHAT, CDR2 FNYEAQ (reference sequence). The CDR3 spans 16 residues. Written as DNA, the CDR3 is TGTGCTAGCAGCTTAGTTGCCGGGACTCCCTACAATGAGCAGTTCTTC. Its protein product is CASSLVAGTPYNEQFF.

The chain links TRBV28 to TRBJ2-7, with 7 bases lining up with TRBD1. The length of the CDR3 is 15 residues. Germline V lookup: CDR1 MDHEN, CDR2 SYDVKM. V shed 1 base, J shed 3 bases, and the junction held 6 bases outside the gene matches. Here the CDR3 DNA reads TGTGCCAGCAGTTTATCCCCACCAGGGGGCTACGAGCAGTACTTC. Amino acid sequence: CASSLSPPGGYEQYF.

The rearrangement links TRBV7-9 to TRBJ2-3, with 12 bases identical to TRBD2. There are 15 residues in the CDR3. V gave up 4 bases and J gave up 8 bases; unmatched junction bases: 7. CDR1 and CDR2 (germline): SEHNR, FQNEAQ (reference sequence). This CDR3 is CASSSRLAGVRTQYF. The DNA for the CDR3 is TGTGCCAGCAGCTCAAGACTAGCGGGAGTACGTACGCAGTATTTT.

The chain carries TRBV24-1 and TRBJ2-7; tentative D call: TRBD1 (5 bases). Germline V gene sequence: CDR1 KGHDR, CDR2 SFDVKD. The CDR3 contains 14 residues. V was cut by 4 bases and J by 4 bases, with 13 bases left in between. The CDR3 here is CATSDSTGLYEQYF. The CDR3 DNA sequence: TGTGCCACCAGTGACTCCACAGGATTATACGAGCAGTACTTC.